This TCR beta chain stems from a study of cytomegalovirus exposure and HLA in healthy donors (dated by TCRdb to 2016 to 2017). Regarding the study in general: According to an earlier analysis of 587 of the donors, some 180 million T cells yielded roughly 110 million unique TCR beta sequences and 276 Gb of sequence data. Alongside the repertoire data, information on donor age, sex, ethnicity and CMV serostatus was compiled. The study aimed to test whether signatures of past pathogen exposure could be identified by cataloging public T cell receptors. Along with the approximately 670-subject first cohort, a separate validation cohort of around 120 different subjects was used. In a later genetic analysis, genome-wide SNP genotypes for about 60% of the 666 donors were used, and that subset was treated as a discovery cohort. Both class I and class II loci were covered by HLA typing, at four-digit resolution. To predict cytomegalovirus infection status, the study brought together high-throughput TCR immunosequencing, statistical association of individual TCRs with disease status, and machine learning. Rather than drawing on any new phenotypic data, the later analysis identified candidate immune exposures from TCR beta sequences and the way those sequences occurred across donors. Roughly five DR-DQ haplotypes were handled as single units for association and clustering because linkage in the cohort was strong. A later analysis re-examined previously published TCR beta repertoires from more than 600 donors and added high-resolution HLA genotyping to investigate patterns of TCR occurrence. Among roughly 400 genotyped donors of the cohort, an average of around 220,000 unique TCR beta nucleotide sequences was sequenced per donor, of which about 19% were non-productive. Using immunosequencing, the study profiled T cell repertoires from about 610 subjects and related those repertoires to cytomegalovirus serostatus. Of the 350 to 450 genotyped donors, 75% to 85% were placed in the genetic ancestry cluster associated with self-reported Caucasian donors. Every discovery cohort repertoire had been produced on one sequencing platform. Typing coverage varied by locus: about 620-630 donors for A, B, C, DRB1 and DQB1; roughly 560 for DQA1; nearly 610 for DPA1; 450 to 480 for DPB1. An early release that covered more than 550 HLA-typed donors contained approximately 290 gigabases of sequencing data and some 87 million unique TCR sequences. An earlier analysis of around 580 of the donors used high-throughput TCR beta sequencing to judge whether each TCR beta V gene segment behaved as functional or pseudogenic.

Concerning this clone itself: Its specific antigen is unknown. It has no much larger one-base neighbor in the sample; base qualities were not kept.

The library was built by means of the immunoSEQ multiplex PCR assay. For the multiplex PCR, a mixture combining 60 forward primers for TCR Vbeta segments and 13 reverse primers for TCR Jbeta segments was used. A multiplex PCR assay on genomic DNA amplified the CDR3 region of rearranged TCR beta genes. On the Illumina HiSeq System, the amplified TCR beta libraries were sequenced as 87-base-pair reads. In the original analysis: A later analysis counted tens of millions of unique TCR beta chains across the 670 or so repertoires, and some 11 million of these chains were shared by at least two donors. A nearest-neighbor algorithm error-corrected the raw reads and collapsed the reads into unique sequences, merging closely related sequences to remove PCR and sequencing errors. CDR3 sequences were aligned to IMGT reference sequences to assign V, D and J gene segments. Each retained sequence needed at least a six-nucleotide match to both a V gene segment and a J gene segment. Rearrangements were called productive when the CDR3 lacked stop codons and stayed in frame with V and J; all others were non-productive. Following IMGT convention, CDR3 was defined as the stretch from the second conserved V-encoded cysteine to the conserved J-encoded phenylalanine. Sequences without an unambiguous match to a single V gene segment were excluded from the earlier analysis of several hundred of the donors. An earlier analysis of a few hundred of the donors classified V segments as functional when productive rearrangements were above 56.7% and as segregating when the standard deviation between donors was above 5%. A statistical classification framework was built to diagnose cytomegalovirus status from the catalog of TCR beta chain sequences. A later analysis assigned V and J genes by comparing TCR nucleotide sequences with IMGT/GENE-DB human TR gene sequences. In a later analysis, CDR3 sequences and most-parsimonious VDJ recombination scenarios were assigned using the TCRdist pipeline. In a later analysis, each TCR beta chain was defined by its CDR3 amino acid sequence together with its V-gene family, and reads lacking a unique V-gene family were excluded. A later analysis removed 500 to 600 highly shared, low-generation-probability nucleotide sequences to deal with suspected cross-contamination and a sequencing artifact. A later analysis calculated a clonal expansion index for each public chain from normalized within-repertoire ranks of inferred template counts. Generation probabilities in a later analysis came from a VDJ recombination model fitted to out-of-frame rearrangements, and those results were checked against IGoR. A later analysis scored TCR-TCR, TCR-HLA and TCR-CMV co-occurrence with hypergeometric tests, applying a repertoire-size bias correction to TCR pairs. False discovery rates were estimated in a later analysis by permuting HLA or CMV assignments 20 times. In a later analysis, co-occurring TCRs were grouped with DBSCAN, and TCRdist sequence similarity was added when clustering was performed within HLA-allele-positive subsets. Repertoires with fewer than 30,000 or more than 120,000 public chains were left out of co-occurrence clustering, as were a few repertoires with anomalous nucleotide sharing. TCRdb's version of the immuneACCESS table is confined to in-frame rearrangements and falls short of the full clone set. An unresolved V gene accounts for under half of the shortfall where checked; the remainder is of unknown origin. V and J calls and clone size are copied from that table; D and trimming were computed from the DNA. Across this sample there are approximately 120,000 clones, with about three quarters seen only once. The ten largest clones add up to under 15% of the sample.

The cohort comprised around 690 healthy bone marrow donors. Cohort members were all nominally healthy when sampled, although unrecorded immune exposures were likely present. The donor tested CMV seropositive and was one of the 289 seropositive cohort members. A peripheral blood sample was collected from each donor, and TCR beta sequencing was performed on peripheral blood mononuclear cells. The Qiagen DNeasy Blood Extraction Kit was used to extract genomic DNA from the blood cell samples. What the research found in general, with its limitations: In the study, approximately 160 TCR beta chains were listed as associated with cytomegalovirus. A later genetic analysis reported fewer N-insertions in productive TCRs among donors in an Asian-associated ancestry cluster than the roughly 720-donor mean. Because counts were too low, roughly 18 rarely observed V segments, including chromosome 9 orphons, were left out of the earlier analysis of 587 of the donors. Most TCR sequences were seen in very few donors, while some public TCRs were found in many individuals. The authors suggested that the approach could potentially be extended to other disease states and immunological phenotypes. A further reported finding was that TCR beta sequences accurately predicted the HLA-A and HLA-B alleles for most subjects in the first cohort. In both the original and validation cohorts, the classifier was reported to diagnose cytomegalovirus status with high specificity and sensitivity. Compared with equally common non-associated chains, HLA-associated TCR beta chains in a later analysis were more clonally expanded and had lower generation probabilities. Most CMV-associated TCR beta chains appeared to be HLA-restricted in a later analysis, and the HLA associations seemed to be driven largely by CMV exposure. Correlated functional status among segregating V segments might reflect linkage disequilibrium, but an unknown experimental factor could not be ruled out. Strong co-occurrence of HLA alleles, especially DR and DQ, made assigning TCR associations to individual alleles difficult. In a later analysis, the rate of TCR association differed among HLA loci, with DRB1 alleles having the most associated TCRs and HLA-C alleles having the fewest. In a later genetic analysis, a missense DCLRE1C variant was associated with V-gene and J-gene trimming of TCR beta chains, and the association was replicated in an independent cohort. In a later analysis, around 15,000 TCR beta sequences were associated with specific HLA alleles at a false discovery rate of 0.05. This cohort had only TCR beta chains sequenced, and the lack of alpha or paired-chain data limited which features could be detected. The sequencing pipeline was judged likely to have produced a cluster of highly shared sequence variants as a technical artifact. A few of the identified cytomegalovirus-associated TCR beta chains were confirmed in vitro to be specific for cytomegalovirus antigens. In an earlier analysis of approximately 590 of the donors, most TCR beta V segments appeared in productive rearrangements about 87% or about 30% of the time, broadly matching IMGT annotations. Sequencing depth was assumed to be roughly uniform across donors in the presence/absence analyses, though that assumption may not hold. HLA typing was unavailable for some donors at each locus, so association tests used only the typed subset. A later analysis reported that several top co-occurrence clusters appeared linked to parvovirus B19, influenza, CMV and Epstein-Barr virus. Some IMGT-functional V segments, including TRBV6-2 and TRBV6-3, could not be told apart with the 87-base-pair reads, so those segments were excluded. The only immune exposure information available for the cohort was CMV serostatus.

Measured from the cysteine to the phenylalanine, the CDR3 is 17 residues long. Here the CDR3 DNA is all that survives: 51 bases in frame from base 1. Compared with germline, V lacks 2 bases and J lacks 2 bases; bases without a gene match: 9. The germline V gene provides CDR1 SGHDT and CDR2 YYEEEE. This receptor was identified in a woman aged 55-69 years in good health and CMV-seropositive. Sequencing was performed on PBMCs. Recombination connected TRBV5-6 to TRBJ2-5, with TRBD2 identical over 10 junction bases. The DNA sequence is TGTGCCAGCAGCTTTGGAGGATGGACTAGCGGTCAAGAGACCCAGTACTTC. Its translation is CASSFGGWTSGQETQYF. Where the CDR3 stops, the reference TRBV5-6 and TRBJ2-5 genes take over; the full variable domain is DAGVTQSPTHLIKTRGQQVTLRCSPKSGHDTVSWYQQALGQGPQFIFQYYEEEERQRGNFPDRFSGHQFPNYSSELNVNALLLGDSALYLCASSFGGWTSGQETQYFGPGTRLLVL.